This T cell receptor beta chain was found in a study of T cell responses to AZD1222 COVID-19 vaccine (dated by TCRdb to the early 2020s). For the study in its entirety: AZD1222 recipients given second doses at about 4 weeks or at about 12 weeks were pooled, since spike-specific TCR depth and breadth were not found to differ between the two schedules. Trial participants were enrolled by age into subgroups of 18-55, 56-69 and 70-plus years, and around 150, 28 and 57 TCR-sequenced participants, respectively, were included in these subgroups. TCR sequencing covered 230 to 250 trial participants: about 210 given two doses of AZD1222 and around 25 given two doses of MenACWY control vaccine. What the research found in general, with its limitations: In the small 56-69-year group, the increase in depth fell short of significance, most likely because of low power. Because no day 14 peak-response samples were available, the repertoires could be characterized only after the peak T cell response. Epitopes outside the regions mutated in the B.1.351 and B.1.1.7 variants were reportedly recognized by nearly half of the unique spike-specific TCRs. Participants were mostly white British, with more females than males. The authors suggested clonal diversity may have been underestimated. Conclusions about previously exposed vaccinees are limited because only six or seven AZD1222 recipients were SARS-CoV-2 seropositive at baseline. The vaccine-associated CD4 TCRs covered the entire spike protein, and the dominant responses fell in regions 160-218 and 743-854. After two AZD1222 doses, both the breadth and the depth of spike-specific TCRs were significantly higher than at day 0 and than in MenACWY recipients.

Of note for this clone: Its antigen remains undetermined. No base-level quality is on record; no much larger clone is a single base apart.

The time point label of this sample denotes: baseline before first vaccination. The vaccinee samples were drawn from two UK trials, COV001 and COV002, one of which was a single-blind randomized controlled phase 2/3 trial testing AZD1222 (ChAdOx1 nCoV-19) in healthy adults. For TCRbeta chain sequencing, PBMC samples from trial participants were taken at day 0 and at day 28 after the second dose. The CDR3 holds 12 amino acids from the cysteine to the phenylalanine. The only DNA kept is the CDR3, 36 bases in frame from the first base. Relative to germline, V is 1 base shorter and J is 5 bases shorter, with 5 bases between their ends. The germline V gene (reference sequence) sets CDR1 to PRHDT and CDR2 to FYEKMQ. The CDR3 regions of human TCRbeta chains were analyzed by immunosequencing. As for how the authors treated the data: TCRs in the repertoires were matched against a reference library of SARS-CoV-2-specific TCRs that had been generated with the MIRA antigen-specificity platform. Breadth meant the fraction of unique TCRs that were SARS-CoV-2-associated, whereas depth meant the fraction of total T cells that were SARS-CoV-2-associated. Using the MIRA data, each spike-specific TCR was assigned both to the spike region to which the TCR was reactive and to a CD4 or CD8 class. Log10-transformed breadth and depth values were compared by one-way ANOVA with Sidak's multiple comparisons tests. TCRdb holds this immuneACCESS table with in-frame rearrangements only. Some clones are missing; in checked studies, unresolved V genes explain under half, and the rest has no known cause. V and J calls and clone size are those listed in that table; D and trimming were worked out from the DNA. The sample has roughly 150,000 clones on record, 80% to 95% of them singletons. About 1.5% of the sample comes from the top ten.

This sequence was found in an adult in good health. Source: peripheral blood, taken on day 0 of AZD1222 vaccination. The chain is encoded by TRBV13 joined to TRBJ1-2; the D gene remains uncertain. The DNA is TGTGCCAGCAGCTTAGTAGAATATGGCTACACCTTC. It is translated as CASSLVEYGYTF.